This note documents a single TCR beta chain sequence. The repertoire was sequenced with immunoSEQ multiplex PCR; TCRdb's copy has only in-frame clones and lacks some. The sample holds about 150,000 clones, roughly 80% seen once. These data are taken from a study of blood T cell repertoires in COVID-19. Study background: The cDNA or gDNA used as material had been derived from T cells, B-cell-depleted T cells, or PBMCs.

Per the germline V gene, CDR1 is LNHDA and CDR2 is SQIVND (reference sequence). This CDR3 region has 16 residues. V trimming: 5 bases; J trimming: 5 bases; junction bases outside the gene matches: 10. The chain carries TRBV19 and TRBJ2-7; 12 nucleotides match TRBD2. Sequenced input: peripheral blood. This TCR was recovered from a woman older than 75 with acute or convalescent COVID-19. The CDR3 loop is CASSPRTSGVFNEQYF. The CDR3 DNA is TGTGCCAGTAGTCCAAGGACTAGCGGGGTTTTCAACGAGCAGTACTTC.